This T cell receptor beta chain stems from a study of tumor-infiltrating lymphocytes in primary liver carcinoma. Blood RNA came from unsorted whole blood; germline DNA was also extracted. The template, 450 to 650 ng total RNA, yielded TCR beta cDNA made with a constant-region primer. Three nested multiplex PCR rounds, a slightly modified ARM-PCR, produced the libraries for TCR beta. TRBV1-TRBV30 forward primers and a C-beta reverse primer were used in the first two PCR rounds, which each ran for approximately 9 cycles. TCRdb re-called the multiplex PCR reads with MiXCR, one entry per CDR3 protein. The sample has about 180,000 distinct CDR3 sequences, about 60% seen once. Trimming shortened V by 6 bases and J by 4 bases, and 5 bases separated the two germline ends. CDR3 length: 11 residues. CDR1 and CDR2 (germline): MNHEY, SVGAGI.

The chain couples TRBV6-5 to TRBJ2-3; D not resolved. The sequenced sample consisted of peripheral blood. This TCR derives from a man aged 40-55 years with primary liver carcinoma and hepatitis B virus infection. CDR3 DNA sequence: TGTGCCAGCAGAACCTCAGATACGCAGTATTTT. Its protein is CASRTSDTQYF.